Below, one TCR beta chain is given with its context. Its target is unknown. This record belongs to a study of T cell responses to AZD1222 COVID-19 vaccine. V lost 4 bases and J 8 bases, leaving 19 bases between the germline ends. CDR1 is SGHRS, CDR2 YFSETQ, per germline. The CDR3 loop spans 15 amino acids. Findings of the study overall: Once two AZD1222 doses were given, Spike-specific TCR breadth and depth went up. The donor cohort was predominantly white British with a female majority, and clonal diversity may have been underestimated.

Sequencing was performed with immunoSEQ multiplex PCR; in TCRdb, only in-frame clones are kept and a portion is missing. This sample has roughly 100,000 clones, with approximately 88% found just once. This receptor was taken from an adult in good health. The sample consisted of peripheral blood, taken on day 0 of AZD1222 vaccination. V and J are TRBV5-1 and TRBJ2-1; D is unresolved. The CDR3 DNA follows: TGCGCCAGCAGCCTGCCAAGTGGGCTGCGTGATGAGCAGTTCTTC. It specifies CASSLPSGLRDEQFF.